Shown below are 8 T cell receptor beta chains from a single sample sequenced in a study of molecular identifiers for immune sequencing clone quantification (dated by TCRdb to the late 2010s). Library preparation was by PCR. Sequencer: NextSeq 500. TCRdb redid the processing of the public reads, applying fastp at Q25 and MiXCR, and retained in-frame beta chains. One record per CDR3 amino acid sequence lists the most common genes and DNA. This sample lists approximately 680,000 distinct CDR3 sequences; 25% were detected once. The ten largest clones add up to about 0.78% of the sample. What was sequenced was naive CD8+ T cells from blood, with Jurkat cell RNA spiked in. The cell subset or site label of this sample denotes: FACS-sorted CD8+CD4-CCR7+CD45RA+ naive T cells. The receptors were gathered from a human donor in good health. Some libraries in this study had Jurkat cell RNA spiked in.

This clonotype was observed a handful of times. The J gene is TRBJ1-3, the V gene TRBV9; no firm D call. The germline V and J ends were trimmed by 2 bases and 4 bases, with 16 bases remaining between them. Germline values: CDR1 SGDLS, CDR2 YYNGEE. There are 16 residues in the CDR3. CDR3 sequence (DNA): TGTGCCAGCAGCGTCTCTCGCACAAAAGGAGGAAACACCATATATTTT. It encodes CASSVSRTKGGNTIYF.

As regards this clonotype: This sequence may be a read error, since a much larger clone differs from it by one base. The J gene is TRBJ2-5, the V gene TRBV29-1, with D perhaps TRBD1 (6 bases). Germline V gives CDR1 SQVTM, CDR2 ANQGSEA. The V end was cut by 6 bases, the J end by 4 bases, with 15 bases between. The length of the CDR3 is 13 residues. The DNA of the CDR3 is TGCAGCGTCGACCGGGACAATCGAGAGACCCAGTACTTC. Its protein product is CSVDRDNRETQYF.

This clonotype was seen only a few times. V is TRBV20-1 and J is TRBJ2-2; no clear D gene. The CDR3 is 13 residues long. The V end was cut by 1 base, the J end by 0 bases, with 3 bases between. The germline CDR1 and CDR2 sequences are DFQATT and SNEGSKA (reference sequence). The chain's CDR3 is CSARAPNTGELFF. As DNA, the CDR3 is TGCAGTGCTAGAGCACCGAACACCGGGGAGCTGTTTTTT.

There are a few counts of this clonotype. The rearrangement joins TRBV6-5 to TRBJ1-2, with 9 nucleotides matching TRBD1. The CDR3 length is 16 residues. The V gene end was trimmed by 6 bases and the J gene end by 6 bases; junction bases not matched to a gene: 14. Per the germline V gene, CDR1 is MNHEY and CDR2 is SVGAGI. Here the CDR3 DNA reads TGTGCCAGCAGCCCTTACGTCACAGGGGGCGAGAATGGCTACACCTTC. The encoded protein is CASSPYVTGGENGYTF.

Many counts were recorded for this clonotype. CDR3 nucleotides: TGTGCCAGCAGTGAATACAGGGGTAGCACTGAAGCTTTCTTT. This encodes CASSEYRGSTEAFF. This sequence joins TRBV2 and TRBJ1-1; 7 positions agree with TRBD1. This CDR3 is built from 14 residues. Unmatched junction bases numbered 4, after V lost 2 bases and J lost 4 bases. Germline V gene sequence: CDR1 SNHLY, CDR2 FYNNEI.

This clonotype has at least ten counts. The rearrangement uses TRBV30 and TRBJ1-1; possibly TRBD1 for D (5 bases). V was pared by 0 bases and J by 3 bases, with 11 bases between. This CDR3 contains 14 residues. CDR1 is GTSNPN and CDR2 is SVGIG in the germline V gene (reference sequence). The CDR3: CAWSVMGGYTEAFF. The CDR3 region has the DNA TGTGCCTGGAGTGTAATGGGGGGGTACACTGAAGCTTTCTTT.

Comment on this clonotype: In this CDR3 the conserved last residue, phenylalanine or tryptophan, is missing, so a read error is likely. The chain combines TRBV6-2 or TRBV6-3 with TRBJ2-1; D is undetermined. The germline V gene has CDR1 MNHEY and CDR2 SVGEGT. Trimming took off 6 bases at V and 4 bases at J, with 7 bases between the two ends. The CDR3 has 12 amino acids. CDR3 nucleotides: TGTGCCAGCAGCCACGGGTACAATGAGCAGTTCCTC. It is translated as CASSHGYNEQFL.

Remarks on this clonotype: This may be a read error, as it is one base from a much larger clone. V and J are TRBV7-9 and TRBJ1-4, with 7 bases that match TRBD1. The CDR3 runs to 16 residues. In germline, CDR1 is SEHNR, CDR2 FQNEAQ (reference sequence). The V and J ends lost 5 bases and 8 bases, in that order; junction bases with no gene match: 14. The CDR3 loop is CASSQSPGQRMEKLFF. The CDR3 nucleotides are TGTGCCAGCAGCCAATCTCCGGGACAGAGGATGGAAAAACTGTTTTTT.